Below, 9 T cell receptor beta chains from the same sample are listed, as sequenced in a study of blood T cell repertoires in COVID-19 (dated by TCRdb to between 2020 and 2021). The library was prepared using the immunoSEQ multiplex PCR assay. The immuneACCESS repertoire file appears here via TCRdb, limited to in-frame rearrangements. These files lack a portion of the clones; in checked studies, under half of the deficit traces to unresolved V genes, and the cause of the others is not known. A total of about 190,000 clones appear in this sample, approximately 91% of them only once. Approximately 1% of the sample belongs to the ten largest clones. Input material: peripheral blood. These receptors were collected from a man in his thirties or forties with acute or convalescent COVID-19.

This clone was seen only once. The rearrangement joins TRBV29-1 to TRBJ2-7; 7 positions agree with TRBD2. This CDR3 is 13 amino acids long. Looked up from germline, CDR1 is SQVTM and CDR2 is ANQGSEA. V lost 5 bases, J lost 6 bases, and 10 bases stayed unmatched. CDR3: CSVRISGGVEQYF. CDR3 sequence (DNA): TGCAGCGTTCGAATTTCGGGAGGTGTCGAGCAGTACTTC.

The V gene is TRBV5-1, the J gene TRBJ2-7; 10 bases line up with TRBD2. CDR1 is SGHRS, CDR2 YFSETQ, per germline. This CDR3 is 19 amino acids long. V lost 0 bases and J lost 2; bases outside the gene matches: 14. The CDR3 is CASSLVLGSGRPPTYEQYF. CDR3 nucleotides: TGCGCCAGCAGCTTGGTATTAGGTAGCGGGAGGCCACCGACCTACGAGCAGTACTTC.

In DNA form, the CDR3 reads TGCGCCAGCAGCTTGCCCGGGACAGGGTTATACGAGCAGTACTTC. This gives the protein CASSLPGTGLYEQYF. The chain links TRBV5-1 to TRBJ2-7, with TRBD1 identical over 9 bases. Losses at the gene ends were 1 base for V and 4 bases for J; bases not matched to a gene: 6. Germline CDR1 is SGHRS and CDR2 is YFSETQ. The length of the CDR3 is 15 residues.

On this clone itself: At one end the junction does not follow the germline gene, possibly because of a read error. The CDR3 DNA is TGTGCTAGCAGCCCCAGCGGGGGGCGGTCTACAGATACGCAGTATTTT. This translates into CASSPSGGRSTDTQYF. The gene calls are TRBV7-7 and TRBJ2-3; 9 bases align to TRBD2. The CDR3 loop spans 16 amino acids. CDR1 is SSHAT, CDR2 FNYEAQ, per germline (reference sequence).

The V call is TRBV20-1, the J call TRBJ2-1, with TRBD2 identical over 9 bases. V shed 3 bases, J shed 0 bases, and the junction held 3 bases outside the gene matches. CDR1 and CDR2 from the germline V gene are DFQATT and SNEGSKA (reference sequence). The CDR3 consists of 15 residues. In DNA, the CDR3 is TGCAGTGCTAGTGGGCGGGGGGGCTCCTACAATGAGCAGTTCTTC. Translation: CSASGRGGSYNEQFF.

The chain employs TRBV5-1 and TRBJ1-2, with 11 bases matching TRBD1. V lost 3 bases and J lost 3; bases outside the gene matches: 1. Germline V gives CDR1 SGHRS, CDR2 YFSETQ. CDR3 length: 14 amino acids. The CDR3 region has the DNA TGCGCCAGCAGCTCGGGACAGGGGGACTATGGCTACACCTTC. Protein sequence: CASSSGQGDYGYTF.

This sequence joins TRBV5-1 and TRBJ1-1; perhaps TRBD1 as D (6 bases). V shed 4 bases and J shed 1 base, with 11 bases lying between them. The CDR3 sequence is 14 residues long. Germline lookup yields CDR1 SGHRS and CDR2 YFSETQ. The CDR3 region is CASSRGDTNTEAFF. CDR3 in DNA: TGCGCCAGCAGCCGGGGGGACACGAACACTGAAGCTTTCTTT.

The V gene is TRBV7-2, the J gene TRBJ1-5, with 8 bases matching TRBD1. The length of the CDR3 is 16 residues. Germline assignment: CDR1 SGHTA and CDR2 FQGNSA. J gave up 6 bases and V 1 base, and 8 bases lay outside the gene matches. The CDR3 bases are TGTGCCAGCAGCTTAGTAGGTGGGACAGGCAGTCAGCCCCAGCATTTT. This sequence encodes CASSLVGGTGSQPQHF.

This rearrangement joins TRBV15 to TRBJ1-5; D remains ambiguous. Germline CDR1 is LNHNV and CDR2 is YYDKDF (reference sequence). The CDR3 has 14 residues. Trimming shortened V by 1 base and J by 4 bases, and 8 bases separated the two germline ends. This chain's CDR3 is CATSRVGRNQPQHF. DNA of the CDR3: TGTGCCACCAGCAGAGTGGGCAGAAATCAGCCCCAGCATTTT.